This T cell receptor (beta chain) was found in a study of T cells in Graves' hyperthyroidism and ophthalmopathy. Study-wide results and caveats: Before onset, ophthalmopathy was predicted by the model a median around 6.2 months earlier.

Diagnostic decisions used clinical symptoms, serum thyroxine and TRAb, thyroid ultrasound and orbital computed tomography. Regions amplified from RNA transcripts were the TCR beta CDR3 regions. A first-round RT-PCR of the TCR CDR3 used the HTBI primer set. TCRdb recomputed calls from the multiplex PCR reads with MiXCR, one row per CDR3 protein. In the table there are hundreds of thousands of distinct CDR3 sequences, over 35% of which are singletons. On this clonotype itself: The antigen is undetermined.

The germline V gene encodes CDR1 SNHLY and CDR2 FYNNEI. J gave up 3 bases and V 7 bases, and 8 bases lay outside the gene matches. The CDR3 spans 14 residues. The sequence came from a woman aged 40 to 49 with Graves' hyperthyroidism. The gene calls are TRBV2 and TRBJ2-7, with TRBD1 identical over 8 bases. The specimen sequenced was blood. This CDR3 reads CASNADRGGYEQYF. The CDR3, as DNA: TGTGCCAGCAATGCCGACAGGGGTGGCTACGAGCAGTACTTC.